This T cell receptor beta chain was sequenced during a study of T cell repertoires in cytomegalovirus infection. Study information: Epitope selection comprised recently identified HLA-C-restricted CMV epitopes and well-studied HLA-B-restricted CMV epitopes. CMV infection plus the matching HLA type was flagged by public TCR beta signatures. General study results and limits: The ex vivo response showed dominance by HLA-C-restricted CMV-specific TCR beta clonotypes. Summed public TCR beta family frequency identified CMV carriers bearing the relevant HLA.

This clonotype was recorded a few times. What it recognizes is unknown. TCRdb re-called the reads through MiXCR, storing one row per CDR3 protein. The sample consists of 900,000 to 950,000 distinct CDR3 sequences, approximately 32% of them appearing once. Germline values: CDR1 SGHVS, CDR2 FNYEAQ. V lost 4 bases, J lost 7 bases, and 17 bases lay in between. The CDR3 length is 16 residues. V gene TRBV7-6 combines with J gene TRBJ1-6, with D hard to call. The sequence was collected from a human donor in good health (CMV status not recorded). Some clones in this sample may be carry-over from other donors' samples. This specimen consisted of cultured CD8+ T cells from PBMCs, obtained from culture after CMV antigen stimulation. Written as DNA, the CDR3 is TGTGCCAGCAGCTCTACCCCGGGCCTAGAAAATTCACCCCTCCACTTT. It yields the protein CASSSTPGLENSPLHF. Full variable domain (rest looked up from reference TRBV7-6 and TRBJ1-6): GAGVSQSPRYKVTKRGQDVALRCDPISGHVSLYWYRQALGQGPEFLTYFNYEAQQDKSGLPNDRFSAERPEGSISTLTIQRTEQRDSAMYRCASSSTPGLENSPLHFGNGTRLTVT.